These T cell receptor beta chains were read from a single sample in a study of CD8+CD57+ T cells in acquired aplastic anemia. MiXCR, applied by TCRdb to the reads, yields one record per CDR3 protein. This sample has under 150,000 distinct CDR3 sequences, with over 30% found just once. Material for sequencing was sorted CD4+, CD8+, or CD8+CD57+ T cells (not recorded which) from PBMCs. Receptors originate from a human donor with aplastic anemia. Both conserved end residues are part of each CDR3. The D gene is left open where the match is weak. A clone size is listed for some rows: how often the clone was seen (once, few, many), or a class if it is expanded.

d_call,j_call,v_call,clone_size,cdr3_aa,cdr3_nt
-,TRBJ1-1,TRBV5-1,many,CASSTRDRLNTEAFF,TGCGCCAGCAGCACCAGAGACAGATTGAACACTGAAGCTTTCTTT
TRBD1,TRBJ2-2,TRBV5-1,few,CASTSRGQGVTGELFF,TGCGCCAGCACCAGTCGGGGACAGGGGGTCACCGGGGAGCTGTTTTTT
-,TRBJ2-3,TRBV4-2,once,CAGSPVLGGTDTQYF,TGTGCCGGCAGCCCCGTTCTCGGGGGCACAGATACGCAGTATTTT
-,TRBJ1-1,TRBV7-8,many,CASSLVRYTEAFF,TGTGCCAGCAGCTTAGTCCGCTACACTGAAGCTTTCTTT
-,TRBJ1-1,TRBV7-2,many,CASSLAGGMNTEAFF,TGTGCCAGCAGCTTAGCTGGAGGGATGAACACTGAAGCTTTCTTT
TRBD1,TRBJ2-7,TRBV15,-,CATSHSSGTGSYEQYF,TGTGCCACCAGCCACTCTTCCGGGACAGGTTCCTACGAGCAGTACTTC
-,TRBJ1-5,TRBV12-3/TRBV12-4,many,CASSLDRGHSEPQHF,TGTGCCAGCAGTTTAGATCGGGGCCACTCCGAGCCCCAGCATTTT
-,TRBJ1-1,TRBV2,many,CASSLTSSGTEAFF,TGTGCCAGCAGTTTAACCTCCTCGGGCACTGAAGCTTTCTTT
-,TRBJ1-5,TRBV19,many,CAVGGVSSNQPQHF,TGTGCCGTTGGGGGGGTTTCTAGCAATCAGCCCCAGCATTTT
-,TRBJ2-7,TRBV15,-,CATSRDRPALSYEQYF,TGTGCCACCAGCAGAGATCGCCCAGCGCTCTCCTACGAGCAGTACTTC
-,TRBJ2-7,TRBV28,many,CASSKTGLWEQYF,TGTGCCAGCAGTAAAACGGGTCTATGGGAGCAGTACTTC
TRBD1,TRBJ1-6,TRBV7-2,-,CASSSQGQENSPLHF,TGTGCCAGCAGCTCCCAGGGACAGGAGAATTCACCCCTCCACTTT
-,TRBJ1-2,TRBV20-1,-,CSAGATHIADYGYTF,TGCAGTGCTGGAGCGACACACATTGCTGACTATGGCTACACCTTC
-,TRBJ1-1,TRBV10-3,-,CATTGTDKNTEAFF,TGTGCCACCACCGGGACCGATAAGAACACTGAAGCTTTCTTT
TRBD1,TRBJ1-2,TRBV19,-,CASSTGQVYGYTF,TGTGCCAGTAGTACAGGACAGGTCTATGGCTACACCTTC
TRBD2,TRBJ2-5,TRBV5-4,many,CASSPSLAAETQYF,TGTGCCAGCAGCCCGTCTCTAGCGGCAGAGACCCAGTACTTC